The 32 T cell receptor beta chains in this list originate from one sample, sequenced in a study of blood T cell repertoires in COVID-19. Produced via immunoSEQ multiplex PCR; TCRdb's table is partial and in-frame only. The table lists approximately 120,000 clones, 79% of them singletons, with 37% in the top ten. Sequencing used peripheral blood. The receptors originated from a middle-aged man with active or convalescent COVID-19.

The chain carries TRBV4-2 and TRBJ1-2; D ambiguous. CDR1 and CDR2 from the germline V gene are LGHNA and YNFKEQ. V lost 0 bases to trimming and J lost 4 bases, with 12 bases between them. CDR3 length: 15 amino acids. CDR3 bases: TGTGCCAGCAGCCAAGAGCAGGTCCCCACCTATGGCTACACCTTC. This sequence encodes CASSQEQVPTYGYTF.

The chain uses TRBV7-9 and TRBJ2-1, with 11 nucleotides matching TRBD2. The CDR3 has 15 residues. V dropped 1 base and J dropped 9; count of bases not matched to a gene: 5. Germline V CDR1 and CDR2: SEHNR, FQNEAQ (reference sequence). CDR3 loop: CASSLGSGGATEQFF. In DNA, the CDR3 is TGTGCCAGCAGCTTAGGTAGCGGGGGGGCCACTGAGCAGTTCTTC.

This clone has a single count. The chain employs TRBV9 and TRBJ2-1, with 11 bases fitting TRBD2. Germline V CDR1 and CDR2: SGDLS, YYNGEE. V lost 0 bases and J lost 6; bases outside the gene matches: 5. The CDR3 contains 16 residues. The CDR3 nucleotides are TGTGCCAGCAGCGTAGTATCTAGCGGGGGGATCAATGAGCAGTTCTTC. It encodes CASSVVSSGGINEQFF. The full variable domain, its missing parts supplied by reference TRBV9 and TRBJ2-1, is DSGVTQTPKHLITATGQRVTLRCSPRSGDLSVYWYQQSLDQGLQFLIQYYNGEERAKGNILERFSAQQFPDLHSELNLSSLELGDSALYFCASSVVSSGGINEQFFGPGTRLTVL.

This clone was observed once. The CDR3 reads CASSPLSGSTEAFF. The CDR3 region has the DNA TGTGCCAGCAGCCCCCTCTCGGGGAGCACTGAAGCTTTCTTT. This chain connects TRBV7-2 to TRBJ1-1; D unclear. Trimming stripped 5 bases from V and 4 bases from J, with 14 bases between. Germline assignment: CDR1 SGHTA and CDR2 FQGNSA. This CDR3 is built from 14 residues.

The chain joins TRBV24-1 to TRBJ1-5, with 9 bases fitting TRBD1. Germline CDR1 and CDR2: KGHDR and SFDVKD. The V and J ends lost 4 bases and 11 bases, in that order; junction bases with no gene match: 8. The CDR3 loop spans 14 amino acids. The DNA for the CDR3 is TGTGCCACCAGTGACCGGGACAGGGTAGTTGCCCAGCATTTT. It translates to CATSDRDRVVAQHF.

The chain couples TRBV11-3 to TRBJ1-2; D possibly corresponds to TRBD1 (6 bases). Germline loops: CDR1 SGHNT, CDR2 YENEEA. Between the trimmed V and J ends, which lost 0 bases and 3 bases, there was a span of 11 bases. CDR3 length: 15 amino acids. CDR3 region: CASSLDRGHDYGYTF. CDR3 nucleotides: TGTGCCAGCAGCTTAGATCGGGGACATGACTATGGCTACACCTTC.

The genes are TRBV27 and TRBJ1-1; the D is unclear. Trimming took 6 bases from V and 1 from J, leaving 9 bases between them. Germline loops: CDR1 MNHEY, CDR2 SMNVEV (reference sequence). The CDR3 has 13 residues. The CDR3 loop reads CASRSNPNTEAFF. The CDR3 nucleotides read TGTGCCAGCAGGAGCAACCCGAACACTGAAGCTTTCTTT.

This chain joins TRBV4-1 and TRBJ2-1, with a weak D call TRBD1 (6 bases). CDR1 and CDR2 (germline): MGHRA, YSYEKL. Trimming pared 2 bases from V and 9 bases from J, leaving 11 bases between. The CDR3 has 13 residues. The CDR3 nucleotides are TGCGCCAGCAGCCAACCTTCAGGGGCTGAGCAGTTCTTC. Its translation: CASSQPSGAEQFF.

This rearrangement joins TRBV5-5 to TRBJ2-1, with a tentative D call TRBD2 (5 bases). The CDR3 totals 15 residues. Germline assignment: CDR1 SGHKS and CDR2 YYEKEE (reference sequence). The V and J ends lost 4 bases and 3 bases respectively, with 14 bases between them. CDR3 sequence: CASSPWRVFYNEQFF. The CDR3 bases are TGTGCCAGCAGCCCCTGGCGGGTATTCTACAATGAGCAGTTCTTC.

V gene TRBV28 combines with J gene TRBJ1-2; TRBD1 aligns across 8 bases. Germline V lookup: CDR1 MDHEN, CDR2 SYDVKM. V was pared by 6 bases and J by 4 bases, with 7 bases of the junction left unmatched. The CDR3 covers 14 residues. CDR3 amino acids: CASSDQQGGYGYTF. The CDR3 bases are TGTGCCAGCAGCGACCAACAGGGGGGCTATGGCTACACCTTC.

This clone came up a few times. V gene TRBV11-3 combines with J gene TRBJ2-1; possibly TRBD1 for D (6 bases). The CDR3 is 20 residues long. CDR1 and CDR2 (germline): SGHNT, YENEEA. V dropped 0 bases and J dropped 7 bases, with 28 bases sitting between them. The CDR3 bases are TGTGCCAGCAGCTTAGATAGCAGGGGTTTAGGAAGGGTGGTTCGGAATGAGCAGTTCTTC. The encoded protein is CASSLDSRGLGRVVRNEQFF. The full variable domain, with the rest looked up from reference TRBV11-3 and TRBJ2-1, is EAGVVQSPRYKIIEKKQPVAFWCNPISGHNTLYWYLQNLGQGPELLIRYENEEAVDDSQLPKDRFSAERLKGVDSTLKIQPAELGDSAVYLCASSLDSRGLGRVVRNEQFFGPGTRLTVL.

This rearrangement joins TRBV5-1 to TRBJ2-1; maybe TRBD2 (7 bases). The CDR3 contains 16 residues. Per the germline V gene, CDR1 is SGHRS and CDR2 is YFSETQ. Trimming cost V 3 bases and J 8 bases, with 21 bases left between them. The CDR3 DNA is TGCGCCAGCAGCTCAACCCTAGCCGGGGGGCGCGATGAGCAGTTCTTC. Amino acids: CASSSTLAGGRDEQFF.

Written as DNA, the CDR3 is TGCGCCAGCAGTGAGGGGTTAGCGGGAGAAGAAGGCGAGCAGTACTTC. It translates to CASSEGLAGEEGEQYF. The chain combines TRBV10-2 with TRBJ2-7; 9 bases are shared with TRBD2. The germline CDR1 and CDR2 sequences are WSHSY and SAAADI. V trimming: 2 bases; J trimming: 6 bases; junction bases outside the gene matches: 11. CDR3 length equals 16 residues.

The J gene is TRBJ1-4, the V gene TRBV25-1, with 8 bases matching TRBD1. Germline CDR1 reads MGHDK; CDR2 reads SYGVNS. The V segment lost 6 bases and the J segment 7 bases; nucleotides outside the gene matches: 7. The CDR3 is 14 residues long. CDR3 DNA: TGTGCCAGCAGACCACAGGGGGAAAGTGAAAAACTGTTTTTT. It translates to CASRPQGESEKLFF.

This chain connects TRBV6-5 to TRBJ1-2; D unresolved. V gave up 6 bases and J gave up 2 bases, with 4 bases separating them. In germline, CDR1 is MNHEY, CDR2 SVGAGI. The CDR3 extends over 11 amino acids. Written as DNA, the CDR3 is TGTGCCAGCAGCTTCAACTATGGCTACACCTTC. Its translation: CASSFNYGYTF.

This clone has just one count. The rearrangement joins TRBV9 to TRBJ2-7; D perhaps matches TRBD2 (6 bases). Trimming pared 4 bases from V and 3 bases from J, leaving 14 bases between. Germline CDR1 reads SGDLS; CDR2 reads YYNGEE. CDR3 length: 14 amino acids. CDR3 sequence: CASSLNLGGYEQYF. For the CDR3, the DNA is TGTGCCAGCAGCCTCAATCTCGGGGGCTACGAGCAGTACTTC.

The chain couples TRBV7-2 to TRBJ2-3; D is undetermined. The CDR3 spans 14 residues. V was trimmed by 5 bases and J by 3 bases, leaving 12 bases between them. CDR1 is SGHTA, CDR2 FQGNSA, per germline. The CDR3 nucleotides read TGTGCCAGCAGCCCATATTCCGGGACAGATACGCAGTATTTT. Its protein product is CASSPYSGTDTQYF.

This clone was seen a few times. The chain is built from TRBV9 and TRBJ1-3; no clear D. V lost 4 bases and J lost 4, with 9 bases in between. The germline gives CDR1 SGDLS, CDR2 YYNGEE. The CDR3 extends over 13 amino acids. DNA of the CDR3: TGTGCCAGCAGCTCACACCAGGGAAACACCATATATTTT. This encodes CASSSHQGNTIYF.

This clone showed up many times. The chain employs TRBV7-9 and TRBJ1-2, with a weak D call TRBD1 (5 bases). The germline V gene has CDR1 SEHNR and CDR2 FQNEAQ (reference sequence). The CDR3 is made up of 15 amino acids. V lost 5 bases and J lost 3, with 16 bases in between. CDR3 sequence: CASSKNPDSYYGYTF. The CDR3 coding sequence is TGTGCCAGCAGCAAGAACCCCGACAGTTACTATGGCTACACCTTC.

CDR3 protein: CASSWDTPGRLGAGETQYF. For the CDR3, the DNA is TGCGCCAGCAGCTGGGACACGCCTGGGCGTTTGGGGGCAGGGGAGACCCAGTACTTC. The J gene is TRBJ2-5, the V gene TRBV5-1; possible D gene TRBD1, 6 bases. Trimming took off 3 bases at V and 5 bases at J, with 29 bases between the two ends. Germline V CDR1 and CDR2: SGHRS, YFSETQ. The CDR3 contains 19 residues.

The V gene is TRBV11-3, the J gene TRBJ2-1; D uncertain. The CDR3 is 14 amino acids. The germline gives CDR1 SGHNT, CDR2 YENEEA. Trimming took off 0 bases at V and 3 bases at J, with 6 bases between the two ends. The CDR3 sequence: CASSLDTDYNEQFF. The CDR3 bases are TGTGCCAGCAGCTTAGATACAGACTACAATGAGCAGTTCTTC.

This chain links TRBV6-4 with TRBJ1-5; possibly TRBD1 for D (5 bases). CDR3 size: 14 residues. V lost 3 bases and J lost 6, with 12 bases in between. The V gene's germline CDR1 is MRHNA and CDR2 SNTAGT. This CDR3 reads CASSEEAGGQPQHF. CDR3 sequence (DNA): TGTGCCAGCAGTGAAGAAGCGGGGGGTCAGCCCCAGCATTTT.

This chain joins TRBV19 and TRBJ1-1; D unclear. Looked up from germline, CDR1 is LNHDA and CDR2 is SQIVND (reference sequence). This CDR3 contains 15 residues. V was pared by 3 bases and J by 5 bases, with 16 bases between. CDR3 nucleotide sequence: TGTGCCAGTAGTATTAATTCGGGGTCAGGAACTGAAGCTTTCTTT. It yields the protein CASSINSGSGTEAFF.

Only a few counts were recorded for this clone. This chain joins TRBV5-8 and TRBJ1-2; TRBD1 aligns across 9 bases. The CDR3 spans 14 residues. Germline CDR1 and CDR2: SGHTS and YDEGEE. V lost 1 base to trimming and J lost 5 bases; unmatched junction nucleotides: 3. The CDR3: CASSLPTGGYGYTF. Here the CDR3 DNA reads TGTGCCAGCAGCTTGCCGACAGGGGGTTATGGCTACACCTTC.

The CDR3 sequence: CASSQKTGVLFF. DNA of the CDR3: TGTGCCAGCAGTCAGAAAACAGGGGTTCTGTTCTTC. V usage is TRBV3-1 (or the pseudogene TRBV3-2) and J usage is TRBJ2-1; 7 bases map to TRBD1. V lost 6 bases to trimming and J lost 15 bases; unmatched junction nucleotides: 11. This CDR3 comprises 12 residues. Per germline, CDR1 LGHDT and CDR2 YNNKEL (reference sequence).

This chain joins TRBV6-4 and TRBJ2-3, with D unclear. This CDR3 contains 17 residues. V was pared by 3 bases and J by 1 base, with 17 bases between. Germline CDR1 and CDR2: MRHNA and SNTAGT. This CDR3 reads CASSDFDNIRCTDTQYF. For the CDR3, the DNA is TGTGCCAGCAGTGATTTCGACAATATTCGGTGCACAGATACGCAGTATTTT.

The V gene is TRBV5-1, the J gene TRBJ2-6; no clear D gene. The CDR3 runs to 15 residues. With 7 bases removed from V and 0 bases from J, the gap between germline ends came to 11 bases. CDR1 is SGHRS, CDR2 YFSETQ, per germline. The CDR3 DNA reads as TGCGCCAGCGCCGCGGCGAACTCTGGGGCCAACGTCCTGACTTTC. Protein sequence: CASAAANSGANVLTF.

The V call is TRBV30, the J call TRBJ2-7, with D perhaps matching TRBD2 (5 bases). V lost 0 bases, J lost 7 bases, and 10 bases lay in between. Per the germline V gene, CDR1 is GTSNPN and CDR2 is SVGIG (reference sequence). This CDR3 contains 12 residues. This CDR3 reads CAWSVPTGEQYF. Written as DNA, the CDR3 is TGTGCCTGGAGTGTTCCAACGGGGGAGCAGTACTTC.

In nucleotides, the CDR3 is TGCGCCAGCAGCCCTCGACCCAGCGATGAGCAGTTCTTC. Translating it yields CASSPRPSDEQFF. V gene TRBV5-1 combines with J gene TRBJ2-1, with no clear D. Germline V gene data show CDR1 as SGHRS and CDR2 as YFSETQ. V dropped 4 bases and J dropped 8 bases, with 13 bases sitting between them. This CDR3 spans 13 amino acids.

V is TRBV30 and J is TRBJ1-5; D perhaps matches TRBD1 (5 bases). Germline-derived CDR1 and CDR2 are GTSNPN and SVGIG (reference sequence). With 0 bases removed from V and 4 bases from J, the gap between germline ends came to 7 bases. The CDR3 is 13 amino acids. This chain's CDR3 is CAWSVGANQPQHF. The DNA for the CDR3 is TGTGCCTGGAGTGTTGGGGCGAATCAGCCCCAGCATTTT.

The V gene is TRBV19, the J gene TRBJ1-5; D unclear. Germline assignment: CDR1 LNHDA and CDR2 SQIVND (reference sequence). Trimming removed 5 bases at V and 2 bases at J, with 7 bases between. The CDR3 has 13 amino acids. CDR3 sequence reads: CASSFSGNQPQHF. CDR3 nucleotide sequence: TGTGCCAGTAGTTTCTCGGGCAATCAGCCCCAGCATTTT.

The V call is TRBV5-1, the J call TRBJ1-2, with 9 bases aligning to TRBD1. Trimming took 4 bases from V and 8 from J; bases not matched to a gene: 12. This CDR3 has 15 amino acids. Germline CDR1 reads SGHRS; CDR2 reads YFSETQ. This chain's CDR3 is CASSRSPGTGQGYTF. The CDR3 nucleotides are TGCGCCAGCAGCCGTTCCCCGGGGACAGGGCAAGGCTACACCTTC.